The TCR beta chain under discussion was sequenced for a study of PD-L1 blockade in urothelial cancer. Time point reported: peripheral blood 6 weeks after treatment start. The CDR3 covers 14 residues. The germline CDR1 and CDR2 sequences are SGHRS and YFSETQ. Trimming pared 1 base from V and 5 bases from J, leaving 7 bases between. Using immunoSEQ multiplex PCR, the repertoire was profiled, and TCRdb retains in-frame clones only, with some absent. The sample yields tens of thousands of clones, roughly 80% seen once. The chain recombines TRBV5-1 with TRBJ1-6; TRBD1 might be the D (6 bases). The TCR originated in a man between 65 and 85 years old with urothelial cancer. The specimen comprised PBMCs, sampled around atezolizumab (anti-PD-L1) treatment. The chain's CDR3 is CASSLSGDNSPLHF. As DNA, the CDR3 is TGCGCCAGCAGCTTGTCAGGGGATAATTCACCCCTCCACTTT.